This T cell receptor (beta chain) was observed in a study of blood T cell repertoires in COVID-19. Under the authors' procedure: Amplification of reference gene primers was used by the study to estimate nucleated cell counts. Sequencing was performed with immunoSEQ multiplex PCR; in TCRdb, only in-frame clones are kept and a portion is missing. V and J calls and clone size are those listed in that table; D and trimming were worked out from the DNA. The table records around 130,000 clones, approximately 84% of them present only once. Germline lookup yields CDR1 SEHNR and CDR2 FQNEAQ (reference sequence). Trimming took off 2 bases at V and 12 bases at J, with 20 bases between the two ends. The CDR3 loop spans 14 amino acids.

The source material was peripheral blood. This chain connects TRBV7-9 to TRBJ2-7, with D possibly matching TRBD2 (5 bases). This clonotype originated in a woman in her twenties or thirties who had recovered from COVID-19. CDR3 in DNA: TGTGCCAGCAGCTTATCCGGGATGGCGAGCAGTTGGTACTTC. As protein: CASSLSGMASSWYF.